These 7 T cell receptor beta chains originate from one sample sequenced in a study of shared clonotypes between healthy human individuals. TCRdb's table, derived via immunoSEQ multiplex PCR, lists solely in-frame clones and lacks some. The sample lists 2.5 million or so clones, approximately 92% occurring once. Source material: naive CD4+ T cells sorted from blood. Regarding subset: CD45RA+ positively selected. The receptor set was obtained from a man younger than 30 in good health.

The chain joins TRBV6-6 to TRBJ1-2; D uncertain. Germline CDR1 is MNHNY and CDR2 is SVGAGI (reference sequence). Trimming removed 5 bases from V and 7 bases from J, with 14 bases in between. The CDR3 has 13 residues. The CDR3 DNA is TGTGCCAGCAGTGCCCCGGTGGTGGTTGGCTACACCTTC. Its protein product is CASSAPVVVGYTF.

The V gene is TRBV5-6, the J gene TRBJ1-1; TRBD1 aligns across 7 bases. This CDR3 contains 16 residues. CDR1 is SGHDT, CDR2 YYEEEE, per germline. V lost 4 bases and J lost 1; bases outside the gene matches: 10. CDR3 sequence (DNA): TGTGCCAGCAGCGCCGGGACAGCGAAAAAGAACACTGAAGCTTTCTTT. Protein sequence: CASSAGTAKKNTEAFF.

The CDR3 DNA is TGTGCCAGCATGTCGACGGATGTGGTGTTTGGGTACACCTTC. It specifies CASMSTDVVFGYTF. The chain combines TRBV6-1 with TRBJ1-2, with unresolved D. Between the trimmed V and J ends, which lost 7 bases and 11 bases, there was a span of 23 bases. CDR3 length equals 14 residues. The V gene's germline CDR1 is MNHNS and CDR2 SASEGT.

This clone was seen just once. J is TRBJ2-1 and V is TRBV27; possibly TRBD2 for D (6 bases). The ends were cut back, 2 bases at V and 0 bases at J, with 8 bases in the middle. Per the germline V gene, CDR1 is MNHEY and CDR2 is SMNVEV (reference sequence). The CDR3 consists of 15 residues. The CDR3 loop reads CASSLLASSYNEQFF. DNA of the CDR3: TGTGCCAGCAGTTTACTAGCGAGCTCCTACAATGAGCAGTTCTTC.

V and J are TRBV6-5 and TRBJ2-7, with TRBD1 matching 7 bases. The CDR3 runs to 14 residues. Trimming at V came to 9 bases and at J to 2 bases, leaving 10 bases not matched to a gene. Germline CDR1 MNHEY, CDR2 SVGAGI. CDR3: CARGYRGKPYEQYF. Here the CDR3 DNA reads TGTGCCAGGGGTTACAGGGGAAAACCCTACGAGCAGTACTTC.

This clone has a single count. The chain combines TRBV18 with TRBJ2-6, with D maybe TRBD2 (6 bases). Trimming removed 9 bases at V and 5 bases at J, with 14 bases between. This CDR3 spans 14 amino acids. In germline, CDR1 is KGHSH, CDR2 LQKENI. The CDR3 nucleotides read TGTGCCAGTTGGGGGGACTTACGGGCCAACGTCCTGACTTTC. This translates into CASWGDLRANVLTF.

The rearrangement links TRBV6-4 to TRBJ1-1, with 7 bases that match TRBD1. CDR3 length equals 13 residues. Trimming removed 4 bases from V and 5 bases from J; junction bases left unmatched: 4. Germline CDR1 MRHNA, CDR2 SNTAGT. The CDR3 sequence: CASSATGVTEAFF. The CDR3 DNA reads as TGTGCCAGCAGTGCCACAGGGGTAACTGAAGCTTTCTTT.